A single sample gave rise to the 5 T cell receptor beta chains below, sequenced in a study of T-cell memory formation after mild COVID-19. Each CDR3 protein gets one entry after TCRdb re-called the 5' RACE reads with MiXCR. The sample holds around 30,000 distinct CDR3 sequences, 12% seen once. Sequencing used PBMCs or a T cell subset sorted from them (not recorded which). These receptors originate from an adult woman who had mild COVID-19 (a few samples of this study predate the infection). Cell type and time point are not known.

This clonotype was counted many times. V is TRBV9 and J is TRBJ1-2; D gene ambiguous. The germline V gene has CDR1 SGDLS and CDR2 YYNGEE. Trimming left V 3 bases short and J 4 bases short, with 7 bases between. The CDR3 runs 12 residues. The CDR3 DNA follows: TGTGCCAGCAGCGACCACGGCTATGGCTACACCTTC. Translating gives CASSDHGYGYTF.

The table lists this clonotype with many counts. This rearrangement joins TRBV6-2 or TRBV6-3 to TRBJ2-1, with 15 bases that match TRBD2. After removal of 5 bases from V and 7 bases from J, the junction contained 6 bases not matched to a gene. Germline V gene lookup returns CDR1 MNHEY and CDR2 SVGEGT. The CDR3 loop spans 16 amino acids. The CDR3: CASSNRTSGRGNEQFF. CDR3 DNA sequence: TGTGCCAGCAGTAACCGGACTAGCGGGAGGGGGAATGAGCAGTTCTTC.

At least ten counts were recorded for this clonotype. CDR3: CASQSRPPATNEKLFF. The DNA of the CDR3 is TGTGCCAGTCAATCCAGGCCCCCAGCAACTAATGAAAAACTGTTTTTT. This chain uses TRBV27 with TRBJ1-4; D not resolved. This CDR3 has 16 amino acids. Germline CDR1 is MNHEY and CDR2 is SMNVEV (reference sequence). Between the trimmed V and J ends, which lost 9 bases and 0 bases, there was a span of 17 bases.

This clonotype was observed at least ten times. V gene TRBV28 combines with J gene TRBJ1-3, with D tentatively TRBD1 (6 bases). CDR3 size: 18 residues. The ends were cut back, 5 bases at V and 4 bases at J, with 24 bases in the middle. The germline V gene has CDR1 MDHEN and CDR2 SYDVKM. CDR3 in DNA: TGTGCCAGCAGTCCCTTTTTATACTCGGGACAAGGCGGAAACACCATATATTTT. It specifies CASSPFLYSGQGGNTIYF.

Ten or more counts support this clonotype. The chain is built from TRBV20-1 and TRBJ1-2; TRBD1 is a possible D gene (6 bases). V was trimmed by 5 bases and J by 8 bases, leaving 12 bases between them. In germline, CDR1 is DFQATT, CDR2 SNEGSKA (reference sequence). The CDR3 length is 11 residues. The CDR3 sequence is CSAGQNPGYTF. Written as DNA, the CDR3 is TGCAGTGCTGGACAGAATCCCGGCTACACCTTC.